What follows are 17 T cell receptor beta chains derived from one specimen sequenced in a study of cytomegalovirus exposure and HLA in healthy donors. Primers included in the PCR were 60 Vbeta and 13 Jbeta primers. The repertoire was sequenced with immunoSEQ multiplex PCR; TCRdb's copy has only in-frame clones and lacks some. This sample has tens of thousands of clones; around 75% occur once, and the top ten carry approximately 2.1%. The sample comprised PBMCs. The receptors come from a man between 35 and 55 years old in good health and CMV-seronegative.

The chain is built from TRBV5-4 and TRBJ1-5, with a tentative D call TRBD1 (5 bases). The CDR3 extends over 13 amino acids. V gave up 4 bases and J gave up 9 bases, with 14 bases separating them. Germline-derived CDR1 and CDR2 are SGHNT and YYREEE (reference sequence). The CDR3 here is CASSRDLGGPQHF. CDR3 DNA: TGTGCCAGCAGCAGGGACCTGGGGGGGCCCCAGCATTTT.

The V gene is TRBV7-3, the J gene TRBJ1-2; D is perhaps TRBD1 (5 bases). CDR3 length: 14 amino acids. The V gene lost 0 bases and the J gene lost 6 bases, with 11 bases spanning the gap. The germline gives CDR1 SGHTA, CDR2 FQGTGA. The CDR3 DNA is TGTGCCAGCAGCTTAACCCCGACAGAGAATGGCTACACCTTC. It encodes CASSLTPTENGYTF.

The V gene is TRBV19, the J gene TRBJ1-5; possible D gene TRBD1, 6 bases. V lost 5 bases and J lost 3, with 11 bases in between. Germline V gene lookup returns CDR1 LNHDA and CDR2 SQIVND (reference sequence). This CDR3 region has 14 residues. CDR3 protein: CASSEQGPNQPQHF. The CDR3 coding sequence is TGTGCCAGTAGTGAACAGGGTCCCAATCAGCCCCAGCATTTT.

CDR3: CASSLPWDIPNLYQPQHF. CDR3 bases: TGTGCCAGCAGTTTACCCTGGGACATCCCTAACCTCTATCAGCCCCAGCATTTT. J is TRBJ1-5 and V is TRBV28; a weak D match, TRBD1 (6 bases). V was shortened by 2 bases and J by 5 bases, with 22 bases between the two germline ends. The CDR3 covers 18 residues. Per germline, CDR1 MDHEN and CDR2 SYDVKM.

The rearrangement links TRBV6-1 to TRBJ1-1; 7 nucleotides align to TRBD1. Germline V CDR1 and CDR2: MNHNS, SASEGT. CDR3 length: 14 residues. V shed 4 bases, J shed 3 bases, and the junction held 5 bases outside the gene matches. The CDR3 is CASSVWDSYTEAFF. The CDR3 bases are TGTGCCAGCAGTGTATGGGACAGCTACACTGAAGCTTTCTTT.

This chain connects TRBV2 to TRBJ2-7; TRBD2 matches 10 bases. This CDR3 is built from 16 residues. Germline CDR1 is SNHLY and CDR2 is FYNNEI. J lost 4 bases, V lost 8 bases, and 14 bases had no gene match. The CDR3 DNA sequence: TGTGCCAGCTATGGGATGCTCCTAGCGGGAGAATACGAGCAGTACTTC. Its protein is CASYGMLLAGEYEQYF.

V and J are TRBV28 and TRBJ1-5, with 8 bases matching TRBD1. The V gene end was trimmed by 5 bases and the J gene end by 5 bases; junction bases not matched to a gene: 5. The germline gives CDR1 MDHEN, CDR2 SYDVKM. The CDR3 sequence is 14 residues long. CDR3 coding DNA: TGTGCCAGCAGTCCAGGGGGCGCGGATCAGCCCCAGCATTTT. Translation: CASSPGGADQPQHF.

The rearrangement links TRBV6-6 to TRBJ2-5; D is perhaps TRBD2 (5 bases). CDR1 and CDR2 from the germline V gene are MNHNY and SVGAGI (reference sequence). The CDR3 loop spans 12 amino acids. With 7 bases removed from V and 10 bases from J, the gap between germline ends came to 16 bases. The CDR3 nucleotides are TGTGCCAGCACTTCTAGCCAACAGAACCAGTACTTC. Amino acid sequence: CASTSSQQNQYF.

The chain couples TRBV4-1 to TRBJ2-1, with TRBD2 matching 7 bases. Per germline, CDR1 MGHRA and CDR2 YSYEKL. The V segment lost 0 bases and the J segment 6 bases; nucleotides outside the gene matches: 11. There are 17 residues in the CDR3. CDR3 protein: CASSQESWREYSNEQFF. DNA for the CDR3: TGCGCCAGCAGCCAAGAGAGCTGGCGGGAGTACTCCAATGAGCAGTTCTTC.

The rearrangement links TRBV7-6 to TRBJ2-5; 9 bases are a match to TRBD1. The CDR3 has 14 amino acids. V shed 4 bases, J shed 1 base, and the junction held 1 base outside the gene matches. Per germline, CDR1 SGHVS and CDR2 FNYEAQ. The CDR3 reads CASSSGQGQETQYF. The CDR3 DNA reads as TGTGCCAGCAGCTCGGGACAGGGCCAAGAGACCCAGTACTTC.

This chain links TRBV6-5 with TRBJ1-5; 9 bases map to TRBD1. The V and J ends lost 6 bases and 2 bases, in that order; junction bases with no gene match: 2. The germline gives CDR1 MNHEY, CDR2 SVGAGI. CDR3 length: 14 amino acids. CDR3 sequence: CASSYRGRNQPQHF. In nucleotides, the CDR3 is TGTGCCAGCAGCTACAGGGGGCGCAATCAGCCCCAGCATTTT.

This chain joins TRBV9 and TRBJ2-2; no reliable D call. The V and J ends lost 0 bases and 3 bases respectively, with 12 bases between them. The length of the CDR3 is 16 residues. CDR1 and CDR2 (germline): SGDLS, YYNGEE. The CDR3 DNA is TGTGCCAGCAGCGTAGCGAGGTCTTCCGACACCGGGGAGCTGTTTTTT. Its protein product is CASSVARSSDTGELFF.

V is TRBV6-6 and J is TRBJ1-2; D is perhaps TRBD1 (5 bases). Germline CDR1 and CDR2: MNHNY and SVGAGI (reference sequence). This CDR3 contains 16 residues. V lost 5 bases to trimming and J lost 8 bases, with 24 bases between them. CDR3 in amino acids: CASSKGLGQGAVGYTF. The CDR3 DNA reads TGTGCCAGCAGTAAGGGGTTGGGGCAGGGTGCCGTCGGCTACACCTTC.

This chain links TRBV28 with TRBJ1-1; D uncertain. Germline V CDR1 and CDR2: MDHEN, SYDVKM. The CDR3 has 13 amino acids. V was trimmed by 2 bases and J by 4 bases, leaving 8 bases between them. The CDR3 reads CASSLTEGTEAFF. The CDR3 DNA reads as TGTGCCAGCAGTTTAACCGAGGGCACTGAAGCTTTCTTT.

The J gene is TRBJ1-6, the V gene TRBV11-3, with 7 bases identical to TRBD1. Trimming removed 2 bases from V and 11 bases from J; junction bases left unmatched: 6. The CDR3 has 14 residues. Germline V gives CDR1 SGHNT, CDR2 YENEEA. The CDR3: CASSLRAGGTPLHF. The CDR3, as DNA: TGTGCCAGCAGCTTAAGGGCAGGGGGAACACCCCTCCACTTT.

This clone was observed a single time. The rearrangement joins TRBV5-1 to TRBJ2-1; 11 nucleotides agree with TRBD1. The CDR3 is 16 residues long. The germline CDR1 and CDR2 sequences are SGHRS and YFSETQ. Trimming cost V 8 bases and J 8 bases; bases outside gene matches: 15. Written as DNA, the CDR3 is TGCGCCAGTAAACCTCTACCCGGGACAGGGGGTGATGAGCAGTTCTTC. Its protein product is CASKPLPGTGGDEQFF.

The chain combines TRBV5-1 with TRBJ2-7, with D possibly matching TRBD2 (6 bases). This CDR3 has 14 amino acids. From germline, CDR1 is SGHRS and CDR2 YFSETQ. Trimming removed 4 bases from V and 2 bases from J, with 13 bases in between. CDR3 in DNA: TGCGCCAGCAGCGGGGGGACGTACACCTACGAGCAGTACTTC. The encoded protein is CASSGGTYTYEQYF.